This T cell receptor beta chain is drawn from a study of technical replicates of blood from a handful of donors. This CDR3 spans 15 amino acids. Produced via immunoSEQ multiplex PCR; TCRdb's table is partial and in-frame only. Of 65,000 to 75,000 clones detected, around 88% appear once; the ten largest clones hold approximately 5.4%. This clonotype was obtained from a human donor in good health. Some clones in this sample may be carry-over from other donors' samples. Material for sequencing was PBMCs. The chain employs TRBV21-1 and TRBJ1-2. TRBV21-1 is classified as a pseudogene. The CDR3 DNA reads TGTGCCAGCAGCCCGCGGATGGGGGGGAGCGATGGCTACACCTTC. Its translation: CASSPRMGGSDGYTF.